These 26 T cell receptor beta chains were all obtained from the same sample, sequenced in a study of T-cell memory formation after mild COVID-19. A single record per CDR3 protein comes from TCRdb applying MiXCR to the 5' RACE reads. The sample holds around 420,000 distinct CDR3 sequences, around 24% seen once. The source material was PBMCs or a T cell subset sorted from them (not recorded which). The receptors come from an adult woman who had mild COVID-19 (a few samples of this study predate the infection). Cell type and time point are not known.

This CDR3 is CASSVTSGSPVFF. DNA for the CDR3: TGTGCCAGCAGTGTGACTAGCGGGAGCCCGGTTTTCTTC. The chain joins TRBV6-4 to TRBJ2-1, with 12 bases that match TRBD2. The germline V gene encodes CDR1 MRHNA and CDR2 SNTAGT. Trimming took 4 bases from V and 16 from J; bases not matched to a gene: 8. The CDR3 runs to 13 residues.

The gene calls are TRBV5-1 and TRBJ2-7; TRBD2 matches 11 bases. Per germline, CDR1 SGHRS and CDR2 YFSETQ. This CDR3 spans 17 amino acids. Unmatched junction bases numbered 5, after V lost 0 bases and J lost 0 bases. The CDR3: CASSLGSTSGGSYEQYF. The DNA of the CDR3 is TGCGCCAGCAGCTTGGGATCCACTAGCGGGGGCTCCTACGAGCAGTACTTC.

V and J are TRBV7-6 and TRBJ1-1; the D gene is possibly TRBD1 (5 bases). Looked up from germline, CDR1 is SGHVS and CDR2 is FNYEAQ. V gave up 4 bases and J gave up 0 bases, with 12 bases separating them. The CDR3 loop spans 15 amino acids. CDR3 sequence (DNA): TGTGCCAGCAGCTGGGGGGGTGGGGTGAACACTGAAGCTTTCTTT. This gives the protein CASSWGGGVNTEAFF. The full variable domain, in which reference TRBV7-6 and TRBJ1-1 provide the parts outside the CDR3, is GAGVSQSPRYKVTKRGQDVALRCDPISGHVSLYWYRQALGQGPEFLTYFNYEAQQDKSGLPNDRFSAERPEGSISTLTIQRTEQRDSAMYRCASSWGGGVNTEAFFGQGTRLTVV.

V is TRBV20-1 and J is TRBJ2-7, with D hard to call. Germline V gene lookup returns CDR1 DFQATT and CDR2 SNEGSKA (reference sequence). CDR3 length equals 16 residues. The V end lost 3 bases, the J end lost 2 bases, and 20 bases lay between the germline ends. The CDR3 loop is CSARFSSHLTPYEQYF. CDR3 in DNA: TGCAGTGCTAGGTTTTCAAGCCATCTCACCCCCTACGAGCAGTACTTC.

This sequence joins TRBV9 and TRBJ1-6; TRBD1 might be the D (6 bases). Germline V gene sequence: CDR1 SGDLS, CDR2 YYNGEE. V was pared by 2 bases and J by 6 bases, with 12 bases between. The CDR3 has 15 residues. The chain's CDR3 is CASSVYEDSNSPLHF. CDR3 nucleotide sequence: TGTGCCAGCAGCGTGTATGAGGACAGTAATTCACCCCTCCACTTT.

This clonotype was seen a few times. This sequence joins TRBV19 and TRBJ1-6, with 9 bases that match TRBD1. Per germline, CDR1 LNHDA and CDR2 SQIVND (reference sequence). The CDR3 spans 16 residues. V lost 6 bases, J lost 7 bases, and 10 bases stayed unmatched. CDR3: CASRRTGARRNSPLHF. Written as DNA, the CDR3 is TGTGCCAGTAGGCGGACAGGGGCGAGGAGAAATTCACCCCTCCACTTT.

In this sample, this clonotype turned up a few times. J is TRBJ2-1 and V is TRBV5-1, with D possibly TRBD1 on 6 matching bases. CDR1 and CDR2 from the germline V gene are SGHRS and YFSETQ. V was pared by 0 bases and J by 3 bases, with 25 bases between. The CDR3 has 20 residues. CDR3 sequence: CASSLGGRCESRNFYNEQFF. In nucleotides, the CDR3 is TGCGCCAGCAGCTTGGGGGGGCGGTGTGAGTCTCGGAATTTCTACAATGAGCAGTTCTTC.

The chain carries TRBV4-3 and TRBJ1-1, with D possibly being TRBD1 (6 bases). Deletions cut 4 bases from V and 6 bases from J, with 15 bases between. The CDR3 consists of 14 residues. The germline V gene encodes CDR1 LGHNA and CDR2 YSLEER. The CDR3 sequence: CASSRTGLPSEAFF. Here the CDR3 DNA reads TGCGCCAGCAGCCGTACAGGGCTACCTTCTGAAGCTTTCTTT.

In its sample, this clonotype was seen many times. V and J are TRBV6-5 and TRBJ2-2; D is undetermined. The germline V gene encodes CDR1 MNHEY and CDR2 SVGAGI. The CDR3 is made up of 12 amino acids. Trimming left V 4 bases short and J 6 bases short, with 6 bases between. The CDR3 DNA follows: TGTGCCAGCAGTTCCCCCCCCGGGGAGCTGTTTTTT. This encodes CASSSPPGELFF.

This clonotype was counted many times. J is TRBJ2-3 and V is TRBV7-9; possible D gene TRBD1, 5 bases. CDR3 length: 15 amino acids. V lost 5 bases and J lost 5, with 17 bases in between. Per germline, CDR1 SEHNR and CDR2 FQNEAQ (reference sequence). CDR3 in DNA: TGTGCCAGCAGCCCCTTGGACACCTTCGGAGATACGCAGTATTTT. Its translation is CASSPLDTFGDTQYF.

V usage is TRBV12-3 or TRBV12-4 and J usage is TRBJ2-2; D might be TRBD1 (6 bases). The length of the CDR3 is 14 residues. Trimming removed 7 bases from V and 3 bases from J, with 12 bases in between. CDR3 amino acids: CASTPDSYTGELFF. CDR3 DNA: TGTGCCAGCACGCCGGACAGTTACACCGGGGAGCTGTTTTTT.

The genes are TRBV9 and TRBJ2-3, with 7 bases identical to TRBD2. The CDR3 is made up of 14 amino acids. Per the germline V gene, CDR1 is SGDLS and CDR2 is YYNGEE. Trimming at V came to 0 bases and at J to 5 bases, leaving 3 bases not matched to a gene. This CDR3 is CASSVGGGEDTQYF. The CDR3 DNA follows: TGTGCCAGCAGCGTAGGGGGGGGTGAAGATACGCAGTATTTT.

The rearrangement links TRBV7-9 to TRBJ2-1, with 9 nucleotides matching TRBD2. With 11 bases clipped from V and 2 bases from J, the junction kept 7 bases outside the gene matches. Germline values: CDR1 SEHNR, CDR2 FQNEAQ (reference sequence). The CDR3 loop spans 14 amino acids. The CDR3 DNA sequence: TGTGCCGTCGGGCGGGAGGGGGCCTACAATGAGCAGTTCTTC. Amino acids: CAVGREGAYNEQFF.

This clonotype was recorded many times. The chain links TRBV12-3 or TRBV12-4 to TRBJ1-2; TRBD1 might be the D (5 bases). This CDR3 is 14 amino acids long. V was trimmed by 6 bases and J by 7 bases, leaving 18 bases between them. In DNA, the CDR3 is TGTGCCAGCAGAACAGGTGCCCCCCCTTCTGGCTACACCTTC. Translating it yields CASRTGAPPSGYTF.

This clonotype was detected only a few times. The V gene is TRBV7-7, the J gene TRBJ2-2; 9 bases map to TRBD1. The CDR3 spans 15 residues. The J segment lost 1 base and the V segment lost 4 bases, leaving 1 base of the junction unmatched. Germline CDR1 SSHAT, CDR2 FNYEAQ (reference sequence). The DNA for the CDR3 is TGTGCCAGCAGCTGGGGACAGGGGAACACCGGGGAGCTGTTTTTT. Encoded protein: CASSWGQGNTGELFF.

In this sample, this clonotype turned up a few times. The V call is TRBV2, the J call TRBJ2-5; 7 bases fit TRBD1. The V gene's germline CDR1 is SNHLY and CDR2 FYNNEI. The CDR3 has 14 residues. After removal of 5 bases from V and 4 bases from J, the junction contained 7 bases not matched to a gene. The CDR3: CASSILQGTETQYF. CDR3 bases: TGTGCCAGCAGTATTTTACAGGGGACAGAGACCCAGTACTTC. Using reference TRBV2 and TRBJ2-5 for the parts outside the CDR3, the full variable domain is EPEVTQTPSHQVTQMGQEVILRCVPISNHLYFYWYRQILGQKVEFLVSFYNNEISEKSEIFDDQFSVERPDGSNFTLKIRSTKLEDSAMYFCASSILQGTETQYFGPGTRLLVL.

This chain connects TRBV10-3 to TRBJ1-1; no clear D gene. Trimming took 2 bases from V and 3 from J, leaving 7 bases between them. Germline V gene lookup returns CDR1 ENHRY and CDR2 SYGVKD. CDR3 length: 13 residues. The CDR3 protein is CAISEGSDTEAFF. CDR3 DNA sequence: TGTGCCATCAGTGAGGGGTCGGACACTGAAGCTTTCTTT.

This rearrangement joins TRBV6-2 or TRBV6-3 to TRBJ2-2, with a weak D call TRBD2 (7 bases). The V end lost 7 bases, the J end lost 2 bases, and 14 bases lay between the germline ends. The CDR3 has 15 residues. From germline, CDR1 is MNHEY and CDR2 SVGEGT. The CDR3 protein is CASILAGANTGELFF. In nucleotides, the CDR3 is TGTGCCAGCATACTCGCGGGGGCTAACACCGGGGAGCTGTTTTTT.

This clonotype was picked up one time. This chain uses TRBV20-1 with TRBJ2-7; tentative D call: TRBD2 (5 bases). Deletions cut 3 bases from V and 0 bases from J, with 12 bases between. Germline loops: CDR1 DFQATT, CDR2 SNEGSKA (reference sequence). This CDR3 has 14 residues. The CDR3 protein is CSASWTQPSYEQYF. The CDR3 nucleotides read TGCAGTGCTAGTTGGACTCAACCCTCCTACGAGCAGTACTTC.

This clonotype was counted between two and nine times. This chain uses TRBV5-1 with TRBJ1-2; TRBD1 matches at 9 bases. The junction had 4 bases not matched to a gene; V was cut back by 1 base and J by 6 bases. The CDR3 runs to 14 residues. Germline CDR1 is SGHRS and CDR2 is YFSETQ. CDR3 residues: CASSLPRTGDGYTF. The CDR3, as DNA: TGCGCCAGCAGCTTGCCTCGGACAGGGGATGGCTACACCTTC.

There are many counts of this clonotype. The chain carries TRBV7-3 and TRBJ2-1; D is unresolved. Trimming cost V 7 bases and J 7 bases, with 17 bases left between them. CDR3 length: 14 amino acids. Germline V gene lookup returns CDR1 SGHTA and CDR2 FQGTGA. The CDR3 loop reads CASNPPRAWNEQFF. DNA for the CDR3: TGTGCCAGCAACCCTCCAAGGGCCTGGAATGAGCAGTTCTTC.

This clonotype was counted only a few times. This chain connects TRBV7-6 to TRBJ1-2, with TRBD1 as a possible D gene (5 bases). This CDR3 has 14 residues. Trimming removed 5 bases at V and 5 bases at J, with 15 bases between. Germline CDR1 and CDR2: SGHVS and FNYEAQ. The CDR3 spells CASSLLGPSYGYTF. The CDR3 nucleotides are TGTGCCAGCAGCCTTTTGGGGCCCTCATATGGCTACACCTTC. Drawing the rest from reference TRBV7-6 and TRBJ1-2, the complete variable domain is GAGVSQSPRYKVTKRGQDVALRCDPISGHVSLYWYRQALGQGPEFLTYFNYEAQQDKSGLPNDRFSAERPEGSISTLTIQRTEQRDSAMYRCASSLLGPSYGYTFGSGTRLTVV.

A few counts support this clonotype. The V and J genes are TRBV9 and TRBJ2-3; D is uncertain. CDR1 and CDR2 (germline): SGDLS, YYNGEE. V was shortened by 3 bases and J by 2 bases, with 13 bases between the two germline ends. The CDR3 covers 15 residues. The CDR3 nucleotides are TGTGCCAGCAGCGCGCGCAGCTTAACCACAGATACGCAGTATTTT. It codes for CASSARSLTTDTQYF. Variable domain in full (rest from reference TRBV9 and TRBJ2-3): DSGVTQTPKHLITATGQRVTLRCSPRSGDLSVYWYQQSLDQGLQFLIQYYNGEERAKGNILERFSAQQFPDLHSELNLSSLELGDSALYFCASSARSLTTDTQYFGPGTRLTVL.

The chain uses TRBV5-1 and TRBJ2-7; 12 bases fit TRBD1. The CDR3 runs to 16 residues. Germline CDR1 is SGHRS and CDR2 is YFSETQ. V was clipped by 3 bases and J by 3 bases; unmatched bases: 7. CDR3 residues: CASSSPGQGAYYEQYF. The DNA for the CDR3 is TGCGCCAGCAGCTCCCCGGGACAGGGGGCTTACTACGAGCAGTACTTC.

This chain links TRBV5-1 with TRBJ1-2; TRBD1 matches at 8 bases. CDR1 and CDR2 from the germline V gene are SGHRS and YFSETQ. The CDR3 loop spans 14 amino acids. J lost 6 bases, V lost 0 bases, and 4 bases had no gene match. The CDR3 protein is CASSLVQGADGYTF. The CDR3 nucleotides are TGCGCCAGCAGCTTGGTTCAGGGGGCGGATGGCTACACCTTC.

This clonotype was detected many times. The chain uses TRBV12-3 or TRBV12-4 and TRBJ2-7, with 9 nucleotides matching TRBD2. The V and J ends lost 2 bases and 4 bases, in that order; junction bases with no gene match: 3. The CDR3 runs to 14 residues. CDR3 sequence reads: CASSLRTSEYEQYF. The CDR3 nucleotides are TGTGCCAGCAGTTTAAGGACTAGCGAGTACGAGCAGTACTTC.